The 22 T cell receptor beta chains in this list originate from one sample, sequenced in a study of shared clonotypes between healthy human individuals. TCRdb's table, derived via immunoSEQ multiplex PCR, lists solely in-frame clones and lacks some. The table includes around 700,000 clones, more than 70% detected once. Specimen: memory CD4+ T cells sorted from blood. Subset indicated: CD45RA-negative fraction. All receptors come from a woman aged 25-40 years in good health.

A few counts support this clone. The chain joins TRBV5-4 to TRBJ1-3; D remains unclear. The germline gives CDR1 SGHNT, CDR2 YYREEE (reference sequence). The CDR3 totals 12 residues. Trimming took 0 bases from V and 4 from J, leaving 2 bases between them. CDR3 region: CASSLDGNTIYF. The CDR3 nucleotides are TGTGCCAGCAGCTTGGACGGAAACACCATATATTTT. The full variable domain, rest sourced from reference TRBV5-4 and TRBJ1-3, is ETGVTQSPTHLIKTRGQQVTLRCSSQSGHNTVSWYQQALGQGPQFIFQYYREEENGRGNFPPRFSGLQFPNYSSELNVNALELDDSALYLCASSLDGNTIYFGEGSWLTVV.

This clone showed up just a few times. V usage is TRBV5-4 and J usage is TRBJ2-2; tentative D call: TRBD1 (5 bases). The V end was cut by 4 bases, the J end by 4 bases, with 17 bases between. The CDR3 has 16 amino acids. Germline CDR1 reads SGHNT; CDR2 reads YYREEE (reference sequence). CDR3 DNA: TGTGCCAGCAGCCCATGGACAAGGGCTTTCACCGGGGAGCTGTTTTTT. It specifies CASSPWTRAFTGELFF.

The V and J genes are TRBV7-3 and TRBJ1-1; D is uncertain. This CDR3 region has 13 residues. Germline CDR1 reads SGHTA; CDR2 reads FQGTGA. V was shortened by 5 bases and J by 7 bases, with 14 bases between the two germline ends. The CDR3 bases are TGTGCCAGCAGCCCACAAAGGACGGGTGAAGCTTTCTTT. This sequence encodes CASSPQRTGEAFF.

The V call is TRBV28, the J call TRBJ2-7; 8 bases match TRBD1. J was trimmed by 4 bases and V by 10 bases; bases with no gene match: 12. CDR1 and CDR2 (germline): MDHEN, SYDVKM. The CDR3 length is 14 residues. In nucleotides, the CDR3 is TGTGCCACCCTGAAGACAGGGGATATATACGAGCAGTACTTC. It codes for CATLKTGDIYEQYF.

This clone showed up just a few times. The chain joins TRBV28 to TRBJ2-2; unclear D gene. This CDR3 comprises 14 residues. Germline lookup yields CDR1 MDHEN and CDR2 SYDVKM. Trimming removed 3 bases from V and 5 bases from J, with 10 bases in between. CDR3 region: CASSFPRQTGELFF. CDR3 DNA sequence: TGTGCCAGCAGTTTCCCTCGTCAGACCGGGGAGCTGTTTTTT. Supplemented by reference TRBV28 and TRBJ2-2, the full variable domain reads DVKVTQSSRYLVKRTGEKVFLECVQDMDHENMFWYRQDPGLGLRLIYFSYDVKMKEKGDIPEGYSVSREKKERFSLILESASTNQTSMYLCASSFPRQTGELFFGEGSRLTVL.

The chain combines TRBV9 with TRBJ2-1, with 8 bases identical to TRBD2. The CDR3 contains 15 residues. J gave up 2 bases and V 0 bases, and 1 base lay outside the gene matches. Germline values: CDR1 SGDLS, CDR2 YYNGEE. The CDR3 here is CASSVGGRPYNEQFF. The CDR3 bases are TGTGCCAGCAGCGTAGGCGGGAGGCCCTACAATGAGCAGTTCTTC.

The rearrangement links TRBV5-6 to TRBJ2-3, with 8 bases that match TRBD2. Germline assignment: CDR1 SGHDT and CDR2 YYEEEE. This CDR3 has 16 residues. V shed 3 bases, J shed 2 bases, and the junction held 8 bases outside the gene matches. The CDR3 coding sequence is TGTGCCAGCAGCTCCCGGGGGGGTAGGGCCACAGATACGCAGTATTTT. Translation: CASSSRGGRATDTQYF. The complete variable domain, with remaining parts taken from reference TRBV5-6 and TRBJ2-3, reads DAGVTQSPTHLIKTRGQQVTLRCSPKSGHDTVSWYQQALGQGPQFIFQYYEEEERQRGNFPDRFSGHQFPNYSSELNVNALLLGDSALYLCASSSRGGRATDTQYFGPGTRLTVL.

Note on this clone: At one end the junction does not follow the germline gene, possibly because of a read error. This chain links TRBV5-1 with TRBJ2-3; the D is unclear. The CDR3 contains 12 residues. CDR1 and CDR2 (germline): SGHRS, YFSETQ. The CDR3 sequence is CASSLTPGSLDF. Here the CDR3 DNA reads TGCGCCAGCAGCTTAACCCCGGGTAGTTTGGATTTT.

The rearrangement joins TRBV7-9 to TRBJ1-4; no clear D. This CDR3 contains 12 residues. Trimming pared 5 bases from V and 7 bases from J, leaving 8 bases between. CDR1 is SEHNR, CDR2 FQNEAQ, per germline (reference sequence). The chain's CDR3 is CASSPTSEKLFF. CDR3 bases: TGTGCCAGCAGCCCCACCTCTGAAAAACTGTTTTTT.

This clone appeared once. This CDR3 reads CASSFLVGGYTF. CDR3 bases: TGTGCCAGCAGTTTTTTGGTAGGGGGCTACACCTTC. The rearrangement joins TRBV28 to TRBJ1-2; D uncertain. Germline lookup yields CDR1 MDHEN and CDR2 SYDVKM. CDR3 size: 12 residues. Trimming cost V 3 bases and J 8 bases, with 10 bases left between them.

V usage is TRBV14 and J usage is TRBJ2-7; unclear D gene. Per germline, CDR1 SGHDN and CDR2 FVKESK. Deletions cut 0 bases from V and 3 bases from J, with 12 bases between. The CDR3 length is 15 residues. The CDR3 coding sequence is TGTGCCAGCAGCCAAGAAGGCCAGGCCAACTACGAGCAGTACTTC. As protein: CASSQEGQANYEQYF. The variable domain in full, completed from reference TRBV14 and TRBJ2-7, reads EAGVTQFPSHSVIEKGQTVTLRCDPISGHDNLYWYRRVMGKEIKFLLHFVKESKQDESGMPNNRFLAERTGGTYSTLKVQPAELEDSGVYFCASSQEGQANYEQYFGPGTRLTVT.

J is TRBJ1-6 and V is TRBV6-5, with 9 nucleotides matching TRBD1. The CDR3 consists of 15 residues. Germline V gene data show CDR1 as MNHEY and CDR2 as SVGAGI. V was pared by 2 bases and J by 9 bases, with 5 bases of the junction left unmatched. This chain's CDR3 is CASSYEGQGVSPLHF. For the CDR3, the DNA is TGTGCCAGCAGTTACGAGGGACAGGGAGTTTCACCCCTCCACTTT.

This clone was counted only a few times. The chain uses TRBV7-3 and TRBJ2-2; 7 bases fit TRBD2. The CDR3 loop spans 14 amino acids. J gave up 2 bases and V 4 bases, and 1 base lay outside the gene matches. The germline CDR1 and CDR2 sequences are SGHTA and FQGTGA. The CDR3 reads CASSWTRNTGELFF. CDR3 bases: TGTGCCAGCAGCTGGACTAGAAACACCGGGGAGCTGTTTTTT.

CDR3 DNA sequence: TGTGCCAGCAGCTCTCTAGCGGTCCAGTCCAATGAGCAGTTCTTC. Translation: CASSSLAVQSNEQFF. The J gene is TRBJ2-1, the V gene TRBV5-4; 7 bases are shared with TRBD2. Losses at the gene ends were 3 bases for V and 6 bases for J; bases not matched to a gene: 9. Germline CDR1 reads SGHNT; CDR2 reads YYREEE (reference sequence). The length of the CDR3 is 15 residues.

The chain uses TRBV7-2 and TRBJ2-1; TRBD2 aligns across 12 bases. J gave up 4 bases and V 4 bases, and 5 bases lay outside the gene matches. Germline-derived CDR1 and CDR2 are SGHTA and FQGNSA. The CDR3 has 16 residues. This CDR3 reads CASSSQGTSGYNEQFF. CDR3 DNA sequence: TGTGCCAGCAGCTCCCAGGGGACTAGCGGGTACAATGAGCAGTTCTTC.

The CDR3 spells CASGRTSTDTQYF. In nucleotides, the CDR3 is TGTGCTAGCGGTCGCACCTCCACAGATACGCAGTATTTT. The rearrangement joins TRBV12-5 to TRBJ2-3, with D unclear. Deletions cut 9 bases from V and 2 bases from J, with 12 bases between. Germline assignment: CDR1 LGHNT and CDR2 FRNRAP. CDR3 size: 13 residues.

This sequence joins TRBV25-1 and TRBJ2-2; D unclear. The CDR3 runs 18 residues. Germline values: CDR1 MGHDK, CDR2 SYGVNS. The ends were cut back, 3 bases at V and 6 bases at J, with 23 bases in the middle. CDR3 in amino acids: CASSETLRTGPPAGELFF. The CDR3, as DNA: TGTGCCAGCAGTGAGACACTAAGGACGGGTCCTCCCGCCGGGGAGCTGTTTTTT.

This clone was counted between two and nine times. The chain couples TRBV2 to TRBJ2-2, with 9 positions matching TRBD2. The CDR3 is 15 amino acids. V lost 6 bases, J lost 1 base, and 3 bases stayed unmatched. Per germline, CDR1 SNHLY and CDR2 FYNNEI. CDR3 in amino acids: CASRKLAGNTGELFF. The CDR3 DNA follows: TGTGCCAGCAGGAAACTAGCGGGGAACACCGGGGAGCTGTTTTTT.

This rearrangement joins TRBV6-5 to TRBJ1-1; tentative D call: TRBD1 (6 bases). Trimming shortened V by 5 bases and J by 6 bases, and 13 bases separated the two germline ends. The V gene's germline CDR1 is MNHEY and CDR2 SVGAGI. The CDR3 covers 13 residues. CDR3 loop: CASSPTGRPEAFF. In DNA form, the CDR3 reads TGTGCCAGCAGTCCTACAGGGCGCCCTGAAGCTTTCTTT.

CDR3 bases: TGTGCCAGCAGCCCGGCAACTAATGAAAAACTGTTTTTT. Translating it yields CASSPATNEKLFF. The chain uses TRBV5-4 and TRBJ1-4; D unclear. This CDR3 spans 13 amino acids. From germline, CDR1 is SGHNT and CDR2 YYREEE (reference sequence). Trimming removed 4 bases from V and 0 bases from J, with 4 bases in between.

This sequence joins TRBV18 and TRBJ1-1; D remains ambiguous. The germline gives CDR1 KGHSH, CDR2 LQKENI. The ends were cut back, 4 bases at V and 3 bases at J, with 9 bases in the middle. The CDR3 is made up of 13 amino acids. The CDR3 protein is CASSQGLYTEAFF. The CDR3 region has the DNA TGTGCCAGCTCACAGGGATTATACACTGAAGCTTTCTTT. The entire variable domain, with the rest obtained from reference TRBV18 and TRBJ1-1, is as follows: NAGVMQNPRHLVRRRGQEARLRCSPMKGHSHVYWYRQLPEEGLKFMVYLQKENIIDESGMPKERFSAEFPKEGPSILRIQQVVRGDSAAYFCASSQGLYTEAFFGQGTRLTVV.

The table lists this clone with a count of one. This sequence joins TRBV9 and TRBJ2-5; D call uncertain. This CDR3 comprises 14 residues. Germline loops: CDR1 SGDLS, CDR2 YYNGEE. V was clipped by 0 bases and J by 1 base, with 7 bases between them. CDR3 DNA: TGTGCCAGCAGCGTAGTTCCCGGCCAAGAGACCCAGTACTTC. The encoded protein is CASSVVPGQETQYF.